The 26 T cell receptor beta chains below all came from one sample that was sequenced in a study of cytomegalovirus exposure and HLA in healthy donors. The PCR was carried out with 60 Vbeta primers and 13 Jbeta primers. The table came from immunoSEQ multiplex PCR; TCRdb's copy has only in-frame clones and leaves some out. This table holds 100,000 to 120,000 clones, about four fifths found once. The sequenced sample was PBMCs. The source of these receptors is a woman aged 18-30 years in good health and CMV-seronegative.

The rearrangement links TRBV27 to TRBJ1-2; D possibly corresponds to TRBD1 (5 bases). The V and J ends lost 8 bases and 7 bases respectively, with 20 bases between them. Germline assignment: CDR1 MNHEY and CDR2 SMNVEV (reference sequence). The CDR3 loop spans 14 amino acids. CDR3: CASHGSSQGLGYTF. Written as DNA, the CDR3 is TGTGCCAGCCACGGGTCCTCGCAGGGCCTTGGCTACACCTTC.

The chain couples TRBV28 to TRBJ2-7; the D is unclear. Germline V CDR1 and CDR2: MDHEN, SYDVKM. The V end lost 5 bases, the J end lost 9 bases, and 14 bases lay between the germline ends. This CDR3 spans 12 amino acids. CDR3 sequence: CASSPVLRPQYF. In DNA, the CDR3 is TGTGCCAGCAGTCCCGTCTTGCGGCCGCAGTACTTC. The full variable domain, completed using reference TRBV28 and TRBJ2-7, is DVKVTQSSRYLVKRTGEKVFLECVQDMDHENMFWYRQDPGLGLRLIYFSYDVKMKEKGDIPEGYSVSREKKERFSLILESASTNQTSMYLCASSPVLRPQYFGPGTRLTVT.

The CDR3 sequence is CSVTGTGGRTGELFF. The CDR3 nucleotides read TGCAGCGTGACCGGGACAGGGGGCAGGACCGGGGAGCTGTTTTTT. J is TRBJ2-2 and V is TRBV29-1; TRBD1 aligns across 12 bases. From germline, CDR1 is SQVTM and CDR2 ANQGSEA. This CDR3 is 15 amino acids long. The ends lost 6 bases at V and 5 bases at J; junction bases unmatched: 7.

The chain joins TRBV28 to TRBJ1-2; D possibly corresponds to TRBD1 (6 bases). The germline V gene has CDR1 MDHEN and CDR2 SYDVKM. The CDR3 extends over 12 amino acids. Trimming took 7 bases from V and 4 from J, leaving 10 bases between them. The CDR3 DNA follows: TGTGCCAGCACCAGGGGACCCTATGGCTACACCTTC. It translates to CASTRGPYGYTF.

The chain carries TRBV28 and TRBJ2-7, with 7 bases matching TRBD1. Germline CDR1 is MDHEN and CDR2 is SYDVKM. V shed 5 bases, J shed 1 base, and the junction held 8 bases outside the gene matches. CDR3 size: 15 residues. The CDR3: CASSQQGVVSYEQYF. Written as DNA, the CDR3 is TGTGCCAGCAGTCAGCAGGGGGTGGTATCCTACGAGCAGTACTTC.

This clone was detected once. The genes are TRBV7-8 and TRBJ2-5; D is perhaps TRBD2 (5 bases). CDR3 length: 13 residues. V dropped 5 bases and J dropped 5 bases, with 12 bases sitting between them. In germline, CDR1 is SGHVS, CDR2 FQNEAQ. The DNA of the CDR3 is TGTGCCAGCAGCCCCGAGGGTACTGAGACCCAGTACTTC. Translated, it gives CASSPEGTETQYF.

Here the CDR3 DNA reads TGTGCCAGCAGCTTGGACTTGGTAAGGACGGTAGAAGCTTTCTTT. Amino acid sequence: CASSLDLVRTVEAFF. The chain recombines TRBV11-2 with TRBJ1-1; D remains unclear. The CDR3 runs 15 residues. V lost 3 bases and J lost 8, with 19 bases in between. Germline V CDR1 and CDR2: SGHAT, FQNNGV.

The V call is TRBV13, the J call TRBJ1-1; TRBD1 agrees at 8 bases. The germline V gene encodes CDR1 PRHDT and CDR2 FYEKMQ (reference sequence). This CDR3 comprises 16 residues. V was pared by 1 base and J by 5 bases, with 9 bases of the junction left unmatched. The CDR3 DNA is TGTGCCAGCAGCTTAGTCTCGACAGGGGCTTCGACTGAAGCTTTCTTT. It is translated as CASSLVSTGASTEAFF.

The genes are TRBV30 and TRBJ2-3, with 13 bases fitting TRBD2. The germline gives CDR1 GTSNPN, CDR2 SVGIG (reference sequence). V lost 2 bases to trimming and J lost 5 bases; unmatched junction nucleotides: 10. There are 17 residues in the CDR3. CDR3 nucleotide sequence: TGTGCCTGGAGTCAAACAAAGGGACTAGCGGGGCTAGATACGCAGTATTTT. Its protein product is CAWSQTKGLAGLDTQYF.

The rearrangement uses TRBV6-6 and TRBJ2-2, with 7 bases lining up with TRBD1. Germline CDR1 MNHNY, CDR2 SVGAGI (reference sequence). The length of the CDR3 is 14 residues. After removal of 4 bases from V and 1 base from J, the junction contained 0 bases not matched to a gene. CDR3 nucleotide sequence: TGTGCCAGCAGTTGGGACAGGAACACCGGGGAGCTGTTTTTT. It codes for CASSWDRNTGELFF.

V gene TRBV4-2 combines with J gene TRBJ2-4; 9 positions match TRBD1. Germline CDR1 reads LGHNA; CDR2 reads YNFKEQ. The CDR3 is 13 amino acids. Unmatched junction bases numbered 1, after V lost 3 bases and J lost 7 bases. In DNA form, the CDR3 reads TGTGCCAGCAGCCAGGGGACAGGGAACATTCAGTACTTC. Amino acids: CASSQGTGNIQYF.

The rearrangement uses TRBV5-4 and TRBJ2-5, with 11 bases lining up with TRBD1. J lost 3 bases, V lost 2 bases, and 3 bases had no gene match. This CDR3 has 15 residues. The germline V gene has CDR1 SGHNT and CDR2 YYREEE (reference sequence). The CDR3 bases are TGTGCCAGCAGCTTCAGGACAGGGGGCGAAGAGACCCAGTACTTC. It translates to CASSFRTGGEETQYF.

The chain joins TRBV13 to TRBJ2-1; 8 bases are shared with TRBD1. The germline V gene encodes CDR1 PRHDT and CDR2 FYEKMQ (reference sequence). The J segment lost 3 bases and the V segment lost 4 bases, leaving 11 bases of the junction unmatched. The CDR3 is 17 amino acids. CDR3 amino acids: CASSSGQDGPNYNEQFF. The CDR3 nucleotides read TGTGCCAGCAGCTCGGGACAGGACGGTCCAAACTACAATGAGCAGTTCTTC. Combining the CDR3 with reference TRBV13 and TRBJ2-1 gives the whole variable domain AAGVIQSPRHLIKEKRETATLKCYPIPRHDTVYWYQQGPGQDPQFLISFYEKMQSDKGSIPDRFSAQQFSDYHSELNMSSLELGDSALYFCASSSGQDGPNYNEQFFGPGTRLTVL.

CDR3 amino acids: CASSNQGAGETQYF. The CDR3 DNA follows: TGCGCCAGCAGCAACCAGGGGGCCGGAGAGACCCAGTACTTC. V is TRBV5-1 and J is TRBJ2-5, with 8 bases aligning to TRBD1. V was pared by 4 bases and J by 4 bases, with 6 bases of the junction left unmatched. CDR3 length: 14 residues. Germline V gives CDR1 SGHRS, CDR2 YFSETQ.

The table lists this clone with a few counts. The V call is TRBV5-1, the J call TRBJ1-6; TRBD1 matches 7 bases. CDR1 SGHRS and CDR2 YFSETQ come from the germline V gene. J lost 9 bases, V lost 8 bases, and 11 bases had no gene match. CDR3 length: 14 amino acids. DNA of the CDR3: TGCGCCAGTCACGCAGGGGGGTCAAGTTCACCCCTCCACTTT. Translated: CASHAGGSSSPLHF. The full variable domain, with the rest looked up from reference TRBV5-1 and TRBJ1-6, is KAGVTQTPRYLIKTRGQQVTLSCSPISGHRSVSWYQQTPGQGLQFLFEYFSETQRNKGNFPGRFSGRQFSNSRSEMNVSTLELGDSALYLCASHAGGSSSPLHFGNGTRLTVT.

The chain employs TRBV6-6 and TRBJ2-1, with 7 bases fitting TRBD1. With V trimmed by 4 bases and J by 2 bases, 5 bases remained unmatched. The germline CDR1 and CDR2 sequences are MNHNY and SVGAGI (reference sequence). This CDR3 spans 15 amino acids. The CDR3 DNA follows: TGTGCCAGCAGTTTCGGCCAGGGGGCCTACAATGAGCAGTTCTTC. Amino acids: CASSFGQGAYNEQFF.

The rearrangement links TRBV10-2 to TRBJ2-2; unclear D gene. The CDR3 is made up of 11 amino acids. V dropped 2 bases and J dropped 13 bases, with 8 bases sitting between them. Germline CDR1 WSHSY, CDR2 SAAADI. Here the CDR3 DNA reads TGCGCCAGCAGTGAGCTGTCTCGGCTGTTTTTT. Protein: CASSELSRLFF.

V is TRBV2 and J is TRBJ2-3; 9 nucleotides line up with TRBD2. This CDR3 region has 15 residues. Germline loops: CDR1 SNHLY, CDR2 FYNNEI. With V trimmed by 8 bases and J by 6 bases, 12 bases remained unmatched. The CDR3 reads CASGEGGLAVDTQYF. The CDR3 DNA follows: TGTGCCAGCGGCGAAGGGGGACTAGCAGTGGATACGCAGTATTTT.

The rearrangement joins TRBV7-7 to TRBJ2-3; 9 bases fit TRBD2. Germline V CDR1 and CDR2: SSHAT, FNYEAQ (reference sequence). The CDR3 consists of 14 residues. The J segment lost 3 bases and the V segment lost 6 bases, leaving 4 bases of the junction unmatched. CDR3 loop: CASSPLAGTDTQYF. CDR3 coding DNA: TGTGCCAGCAGTCCGCTAGCGGGGACAGATACGCAGTATTTT.

With respect to this clone: It is unclear where the CDR3 begins or ends on the DNA, so no DNA is shown, and the CDR3 is as TCRdb lists it. V and J are TRBV10-1 and TRBJ1-1. The CDR3 numbers 13 amino acids, ends counted. CDR1 WNHNN and CDR2 SYGVQD come from the germline V gene (reference sequence). CDR3 sequence reads: CASSSSFRTEAFF.

This chain connects TRBV29-1 to TRBJ2-1; D unclear. Between the trimmed V and J ends, which lost 3 bases and 8 bases, there was a span of 5 bases. The CDR3 consists of 10 residues. Germline lookup yields CDR1 SQVTM and CDR2 ANQGSEA. The DNA of the CDR3 is TGCAGCGTTGACCCCGATGAGCAGTTCTTC. Translation: CSVDPDEQFF.

The V call is TRBV9, the J call TRBJ1-1; 9 nucleotides match TRBD1. V shed 2 bases, J shed 3 bases, and the junction held 2 bases outside the gene matches. CDR3 size: 14 residues. Germline CDR1 reads SGDLS; CDR2 reads YYNGEE. The CDR3 is CASSVRDRDTEAFF. The CDR3 DNA reads TGTGCCAGCAGCGTCCGGGACAGGGACACTGAAGCTTTCTTT.

The rearrangement links TRBV7-2 to TRBJ1-5; 7 bases line up with TRBD1. Germline V gives CDR1 SGHTA, CDR2 FQGNSA. J lost 6 bases, V lost 1 base, and 3 bases had no gene match. There are 14 residues in the CDR3. The CDR3 bases are TGTGCCAGCAGCTTAGAGCAGGGGGGTCAGCCCCAGCATTTT. Its protein product is CASSLEQGGQPQHF.

This chain joins TRBV2 and TRBJ1-5; TRBD1 agrees at 11 bases. This CDR3 spans 14 amino acids. The J segment lost 7 bases and the V segment lost 4 bases, leaving 3 bases of the junction unmatched. Germline V lookup: CDR1 SNHLY, CDR2 FYNNEI. The CDR3 sequence is CASSGTGGLQPQHF. The CDR3 DNA reads TGTGCCAGCAGTGGGACAGGGGGCTTACAGCCCCAGCATTTT.

This chain joins TRBV5-8 and TRBJ2-1; 7 nucleotides agree with TRBD1. CDR1 SGHTS and CDR2 YDEGEE come from the germline V gene. The CDR3 is 15 residues long. The V and J ends lost 5 bases and 12 bases, in that order; junction bases with no gene match: 17. The CDR3, as DNA: TGTGCCAGCAGTGCCCGAGGGACAGCTTTCTTAGGGCAGTTCTTC. It encodes CASSARGTAFLGQFF.

V usage is TRBV27 and J usage is TRBJ1-1; 10 nucleotides line up with TRBD1. CDR1 is MNHEY, CDR2 SMNVEV, per germline (reference sequence). This CDR3 has 14 amino acids. Germline trimming cut 6 bases from V and 1 base from J; bases unmatched to any gene: 2. The CDR3 sequence: CASSRDRGNTEAFF. The CDR3 nucleotides are TGTGCCAGCAGCAGGGACAGGGGGAACACTGAAGCTTTCTTT.